The sequence of this TCR beta chain was determined in a study of T cell responses to AZD1222 COVID-19 vaccine. Study-wide findings and caveats: Increased Spike-specific TCR breadth and depth were observed after two AZD1222 doses. The CD4 TCRs associated with vaccination extended across spike and predominated at 160-218 and 743-854.

The data were produced by immunoSEQ multiplex PCR, yet TCRdb's version contains in-frame clones alone and is incomplete. The sample has about 120,000 clones; less than 95% are singletons. Losses at the gene ends were 5 bases for V and 3 bases for J; bases not matched to a gene: 4. CDR3 length: 15 amino acids. Per the germline V gene, CDR1 is LGHNA and CDR2 is YSLEER. Remarks on this clone: Its antigen is unidentified.

The sample was peripheral blood, taken on day 0 of MenACWY control vaccination. The sequence derives from an adult in good health. V is TRBV4-3 and J is TRBJ2-2; 9 positions match TRBD2. The CDR3 bases are TGCGCCAGCAGCAGCGGGGGGACTCACACCGGGGAGCTGTTTTTT. Protein: CASSSGGTHTGELFF.